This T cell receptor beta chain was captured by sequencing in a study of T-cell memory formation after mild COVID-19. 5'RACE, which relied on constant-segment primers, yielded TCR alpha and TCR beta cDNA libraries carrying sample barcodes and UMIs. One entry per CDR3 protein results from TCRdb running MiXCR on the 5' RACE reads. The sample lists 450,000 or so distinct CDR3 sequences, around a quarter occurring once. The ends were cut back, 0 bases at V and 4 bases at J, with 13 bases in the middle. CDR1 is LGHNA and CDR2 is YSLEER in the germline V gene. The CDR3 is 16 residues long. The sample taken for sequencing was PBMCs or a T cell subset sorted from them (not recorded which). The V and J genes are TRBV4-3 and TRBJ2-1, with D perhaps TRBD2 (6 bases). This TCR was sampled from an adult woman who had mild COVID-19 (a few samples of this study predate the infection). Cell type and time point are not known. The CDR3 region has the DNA TGCGCCAGCAGCCAAGATGGGCTGGGGAGGTACAATGAGCAGTTCTTC. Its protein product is CASSQDGLGRYNEQFF.